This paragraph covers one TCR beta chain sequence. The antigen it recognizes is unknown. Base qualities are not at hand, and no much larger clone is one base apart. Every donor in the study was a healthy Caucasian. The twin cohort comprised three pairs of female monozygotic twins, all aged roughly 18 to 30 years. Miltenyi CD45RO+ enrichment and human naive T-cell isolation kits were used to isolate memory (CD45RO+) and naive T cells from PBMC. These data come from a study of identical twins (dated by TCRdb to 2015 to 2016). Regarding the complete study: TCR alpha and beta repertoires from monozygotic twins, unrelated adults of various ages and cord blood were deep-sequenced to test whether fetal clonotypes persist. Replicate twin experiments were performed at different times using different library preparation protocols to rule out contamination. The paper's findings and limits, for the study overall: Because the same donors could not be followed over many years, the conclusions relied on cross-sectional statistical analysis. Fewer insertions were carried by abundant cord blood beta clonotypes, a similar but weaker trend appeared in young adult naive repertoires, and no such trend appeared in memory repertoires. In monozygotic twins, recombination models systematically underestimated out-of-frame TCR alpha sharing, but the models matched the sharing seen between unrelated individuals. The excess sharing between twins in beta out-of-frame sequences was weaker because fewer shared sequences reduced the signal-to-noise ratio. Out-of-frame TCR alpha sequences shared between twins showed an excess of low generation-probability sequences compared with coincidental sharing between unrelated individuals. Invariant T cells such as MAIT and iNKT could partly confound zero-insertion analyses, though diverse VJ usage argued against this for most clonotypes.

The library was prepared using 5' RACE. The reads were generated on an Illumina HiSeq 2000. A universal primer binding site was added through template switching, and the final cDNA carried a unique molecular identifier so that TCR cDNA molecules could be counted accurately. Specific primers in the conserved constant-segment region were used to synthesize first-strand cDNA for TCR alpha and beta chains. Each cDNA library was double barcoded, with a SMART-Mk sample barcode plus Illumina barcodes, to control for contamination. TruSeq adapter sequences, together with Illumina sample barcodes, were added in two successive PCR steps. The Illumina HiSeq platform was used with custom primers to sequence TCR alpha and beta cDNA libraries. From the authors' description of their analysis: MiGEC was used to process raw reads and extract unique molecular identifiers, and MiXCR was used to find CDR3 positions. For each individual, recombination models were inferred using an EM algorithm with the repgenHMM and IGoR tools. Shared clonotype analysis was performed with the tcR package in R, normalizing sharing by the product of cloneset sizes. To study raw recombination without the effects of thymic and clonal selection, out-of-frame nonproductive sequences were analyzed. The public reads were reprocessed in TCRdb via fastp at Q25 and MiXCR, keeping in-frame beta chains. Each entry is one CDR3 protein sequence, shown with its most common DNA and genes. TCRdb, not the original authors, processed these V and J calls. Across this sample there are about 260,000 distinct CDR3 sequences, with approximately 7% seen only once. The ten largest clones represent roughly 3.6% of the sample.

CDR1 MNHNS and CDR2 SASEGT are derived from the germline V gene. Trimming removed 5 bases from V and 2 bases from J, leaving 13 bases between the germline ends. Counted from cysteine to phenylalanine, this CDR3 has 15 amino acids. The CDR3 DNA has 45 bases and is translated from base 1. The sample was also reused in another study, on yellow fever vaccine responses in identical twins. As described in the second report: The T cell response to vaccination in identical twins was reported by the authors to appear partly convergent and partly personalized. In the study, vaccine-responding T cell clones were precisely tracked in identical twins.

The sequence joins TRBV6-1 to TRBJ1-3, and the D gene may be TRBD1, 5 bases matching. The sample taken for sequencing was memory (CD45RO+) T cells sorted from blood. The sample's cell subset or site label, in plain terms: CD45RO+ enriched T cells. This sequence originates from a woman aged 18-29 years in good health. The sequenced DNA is TGTGCCAGCAGTCAGGGTGGGTTGGCTGGAAACACCATATATTTT. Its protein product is CASSQGGLAGNTIYF.